This TCR beta chain emerged from a study of blood T cell repertoires in COVID-19. Study details: COVID-19 samples from acute and convalescent phases originated in the United States, Italy and Spain. PBMCs, B-cell-depleted T cells, or T cells were the source of the cDNA or gDNA that made up the material.

J gave up 6 bases and V 4 bases, and 7 bases lay outside the gene matches. Germline V gives CDR1 SGHTA, CDR2 FQGTGA. The CDR3 has 15 residues. Per the original methods: From reference gene primer amplification, estimates of nucleated cell counts were derived. Generated by immunoSEQ multiplex PCR, the TCRdb table keeps only in-frame clones and is missing some. Clonal size and the V and J genes are those of that table, whereas D and trimming came from the DNA. Of over 95,000 clones in the sample, about four fifths were seen once. V gene TRBV7-3 combines with J gene TRBJ2-2; 8 bases are a match to TRBD1. The sample was peripheral blood. This receptor was obtained from an older woman with acute or convalescent COVID-19. CDR3 protein: CASSSDRVGSGELFF. DNA for the CDR3: TGTGCCAGCAGCTCGGACAGGGTTGGGTCCGGGGAGCTGTTTTTT.